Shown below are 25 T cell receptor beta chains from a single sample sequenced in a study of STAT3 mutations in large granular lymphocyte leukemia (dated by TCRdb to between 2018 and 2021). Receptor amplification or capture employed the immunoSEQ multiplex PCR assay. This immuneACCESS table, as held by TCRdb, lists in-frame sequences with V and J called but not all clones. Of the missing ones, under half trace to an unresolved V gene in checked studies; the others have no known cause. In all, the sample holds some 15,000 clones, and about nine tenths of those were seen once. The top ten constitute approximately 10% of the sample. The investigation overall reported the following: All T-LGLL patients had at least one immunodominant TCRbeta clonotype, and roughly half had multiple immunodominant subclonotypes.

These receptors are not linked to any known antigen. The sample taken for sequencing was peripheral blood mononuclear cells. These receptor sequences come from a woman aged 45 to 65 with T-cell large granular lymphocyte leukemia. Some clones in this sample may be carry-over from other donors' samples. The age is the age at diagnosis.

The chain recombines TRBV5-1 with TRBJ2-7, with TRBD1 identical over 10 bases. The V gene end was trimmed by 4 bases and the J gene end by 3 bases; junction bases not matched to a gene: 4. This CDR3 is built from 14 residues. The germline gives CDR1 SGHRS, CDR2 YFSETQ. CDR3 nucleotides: TGCGCCAGCAGCCCGAGGGACAGGGGCTACGAGCAGTACTTC. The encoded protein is CASSPRDRGYEQYF.

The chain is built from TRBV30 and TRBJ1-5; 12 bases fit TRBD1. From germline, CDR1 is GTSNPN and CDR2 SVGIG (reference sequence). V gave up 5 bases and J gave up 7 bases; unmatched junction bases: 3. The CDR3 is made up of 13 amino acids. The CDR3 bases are TGTGCCTGGGGGACAGGGGGCGGACAGCCCCAGCATTTT. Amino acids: CAWGTGGGQPQHF.

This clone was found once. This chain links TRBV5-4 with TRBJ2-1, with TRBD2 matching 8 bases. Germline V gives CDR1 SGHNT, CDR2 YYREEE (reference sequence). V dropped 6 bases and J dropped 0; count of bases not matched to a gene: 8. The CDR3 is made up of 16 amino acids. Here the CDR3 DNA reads TGTGCCAGCACCAAAGGCGGGGGGAGCTCCTACAATGAGCAGTTCTTC. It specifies CASTKGGGSSYNEQFF.

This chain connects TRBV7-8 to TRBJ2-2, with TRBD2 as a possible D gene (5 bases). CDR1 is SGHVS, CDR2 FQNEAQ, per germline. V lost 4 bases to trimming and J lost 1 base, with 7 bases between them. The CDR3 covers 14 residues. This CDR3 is CASSYGGNTGELFF. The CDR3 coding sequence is TGTGCCAGCAGCTACGGAGGGAACACCGGGGAGCTGTTTTTT.

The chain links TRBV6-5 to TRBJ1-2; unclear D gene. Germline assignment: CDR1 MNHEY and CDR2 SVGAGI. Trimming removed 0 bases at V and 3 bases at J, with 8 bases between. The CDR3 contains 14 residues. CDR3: CASSYSMGYYGYTF. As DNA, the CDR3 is TGTGCCAGCAGTTACTCGATGGGATACTATGGCTACACCTTC.

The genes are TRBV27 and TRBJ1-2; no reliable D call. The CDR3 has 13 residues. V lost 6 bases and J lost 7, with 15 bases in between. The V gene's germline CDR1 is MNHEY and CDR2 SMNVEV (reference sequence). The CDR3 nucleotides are TGTGCCAGCAGGGCAGCGGGAGCGTCTGGCTACACCTTC. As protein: CASRAAGASGYTF.

The CDR3 coding sequence is TGTGCCAGTAGTTCCCGTTGGGCAGACGGCGATCAGCCCCAGCATTTT. Residues: CASSSRWADGDQPQHF. The rearrangement uses TRBV19 and TRBJ1-5, with D hard to call. Germline V gene lookup returns CDR1 LNHDA and CDR2 SQIVND (reference sequence). V lost 5 bases and J lost 5, with 19 bases in between. This CDR3 is built from 16 residues.

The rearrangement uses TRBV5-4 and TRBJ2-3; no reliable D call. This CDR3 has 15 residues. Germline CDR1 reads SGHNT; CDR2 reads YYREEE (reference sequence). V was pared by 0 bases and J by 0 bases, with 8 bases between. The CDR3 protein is CASSLATPSTDTQYF. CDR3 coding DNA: TGTGCCAGCAGCTTGGCGACACCGAGCACAGATACGCAGTATTTT. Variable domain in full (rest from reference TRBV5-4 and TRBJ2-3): ETGVTQSPTHLIKTRGQQVTLRCSSQSGHNTVSWYQQALGQGPQFIFQYYREEENGRGNFPPRFSGLQFPNYSSELNVNALELDDSALYLCASSLATPSTDTQYFGPGTRLTVL.

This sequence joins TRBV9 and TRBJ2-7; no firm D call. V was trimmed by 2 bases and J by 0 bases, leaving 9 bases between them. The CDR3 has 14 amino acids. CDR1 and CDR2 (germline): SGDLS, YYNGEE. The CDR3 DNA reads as TGTGCCAGCAGCGTTGACTTCGCCTCCTACGAGCAGTACTTC. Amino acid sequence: CASSVDFASYEQYF.

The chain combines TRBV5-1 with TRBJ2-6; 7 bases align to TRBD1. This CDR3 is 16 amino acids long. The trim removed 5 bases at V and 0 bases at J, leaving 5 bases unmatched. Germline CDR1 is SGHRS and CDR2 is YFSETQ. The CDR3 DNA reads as TGCGCCAGCAGTCTACAGGGGAGCTCTGGGGCCAACGTCCTGACTTTC. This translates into CASSLQGSSGANVLTF.

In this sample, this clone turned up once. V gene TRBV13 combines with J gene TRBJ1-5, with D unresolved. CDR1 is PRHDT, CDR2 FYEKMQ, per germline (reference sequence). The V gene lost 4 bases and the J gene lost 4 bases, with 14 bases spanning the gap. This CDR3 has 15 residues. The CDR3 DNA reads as TGTGCCAGCAGCTCCTCGGCGAGCGAAAATCAGCCCCAGCATTTT. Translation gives CASSSSASENQPQHF. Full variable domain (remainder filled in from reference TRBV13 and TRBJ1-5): AAGVIQSPRHLIKEKRETATLKCYPIPRHDTVYWYQQGPGQDPQFLISFYEKMQSDKGSIPDRFSAQQFSDYHSELNMSSLELGDSALYFCASSSSASENQPQHFGDGTRLSIL.

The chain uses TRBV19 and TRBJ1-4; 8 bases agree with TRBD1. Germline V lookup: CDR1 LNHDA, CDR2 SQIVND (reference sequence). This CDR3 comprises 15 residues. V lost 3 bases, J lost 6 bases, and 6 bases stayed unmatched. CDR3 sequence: CASSMDRVRDEKLFF. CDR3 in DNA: TGTGCCAGTAGTATGGACAGGGTGCGGGATGAAAAACTGTTTTTT.

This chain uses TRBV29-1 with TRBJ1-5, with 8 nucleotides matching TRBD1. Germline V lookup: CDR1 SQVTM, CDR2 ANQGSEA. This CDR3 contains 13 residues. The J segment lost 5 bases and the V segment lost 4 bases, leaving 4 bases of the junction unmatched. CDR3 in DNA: TGCAGCGTTGCTCAGGACAGGGATCAGCCCCAGCATTTT. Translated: CSVAQDRDQPQHF.

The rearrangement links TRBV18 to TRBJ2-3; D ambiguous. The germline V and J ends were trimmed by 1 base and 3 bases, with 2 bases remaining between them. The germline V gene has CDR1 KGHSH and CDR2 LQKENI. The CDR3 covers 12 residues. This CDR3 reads CASSPRTDTQYF. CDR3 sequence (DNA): TGTGCCAGCTCACCACGGACAGATACGCAGTATTTT.

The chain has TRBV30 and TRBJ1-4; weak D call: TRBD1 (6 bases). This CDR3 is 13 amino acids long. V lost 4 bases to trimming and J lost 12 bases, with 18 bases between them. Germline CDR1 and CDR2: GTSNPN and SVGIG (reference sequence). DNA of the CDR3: TGTGCCTGGAAAGGGCCGGCGCACAGGGAACTGTTTTTT. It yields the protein CAWKGPAHRELFF.

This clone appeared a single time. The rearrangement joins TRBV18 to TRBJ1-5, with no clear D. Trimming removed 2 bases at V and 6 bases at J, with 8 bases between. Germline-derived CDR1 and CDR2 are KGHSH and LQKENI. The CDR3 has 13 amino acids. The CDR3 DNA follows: TGTGCCAGCTCACCAGGGGAAGGTCAGCCCCAGCATTTT. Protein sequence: CASSPGEGQPQHF.

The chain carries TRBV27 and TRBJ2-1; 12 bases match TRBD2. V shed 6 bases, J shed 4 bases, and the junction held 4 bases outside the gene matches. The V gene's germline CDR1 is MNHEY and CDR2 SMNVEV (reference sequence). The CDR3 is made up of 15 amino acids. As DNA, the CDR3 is TGTGCCAGCAGCCCCGGGACTAGCGGGTACAATGAGCAGTTCTTC. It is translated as CASSPGTSGYNEQFF.

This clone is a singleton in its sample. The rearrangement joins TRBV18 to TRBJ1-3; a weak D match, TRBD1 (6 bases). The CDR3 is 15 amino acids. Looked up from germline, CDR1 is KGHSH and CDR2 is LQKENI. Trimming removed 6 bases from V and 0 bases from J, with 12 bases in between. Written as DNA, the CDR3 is TGTGCCAGCTCGCGGGACACGGGCTCTGGAAACACCATATATTTT. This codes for CASSRDTGSGNTIYF.

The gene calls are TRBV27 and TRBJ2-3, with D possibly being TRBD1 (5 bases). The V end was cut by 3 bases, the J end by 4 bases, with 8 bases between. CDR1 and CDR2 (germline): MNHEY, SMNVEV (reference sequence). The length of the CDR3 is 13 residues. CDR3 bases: TGTGCCAGCAGTTTTCAGGGCGCAGATACGCAGTATTTT. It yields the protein CASSFQGADTQYF.

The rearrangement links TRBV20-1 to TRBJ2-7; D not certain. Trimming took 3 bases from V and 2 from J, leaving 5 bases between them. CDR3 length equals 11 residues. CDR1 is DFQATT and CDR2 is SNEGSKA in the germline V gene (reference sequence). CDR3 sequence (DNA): TGCAGTGCTAGTGGAACCTACGAGCAGTACTTC. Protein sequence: CSASGTYEQYF.

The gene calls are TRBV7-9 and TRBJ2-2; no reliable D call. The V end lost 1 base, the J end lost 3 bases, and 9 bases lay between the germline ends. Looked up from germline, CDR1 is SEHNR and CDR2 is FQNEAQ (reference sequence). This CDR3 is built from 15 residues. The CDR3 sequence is CASSLVTGYTGELFF. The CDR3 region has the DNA TGTGCCAGCAGCTTAGTCACCGGGTACACCGGGGAGCTGTTTTTT.

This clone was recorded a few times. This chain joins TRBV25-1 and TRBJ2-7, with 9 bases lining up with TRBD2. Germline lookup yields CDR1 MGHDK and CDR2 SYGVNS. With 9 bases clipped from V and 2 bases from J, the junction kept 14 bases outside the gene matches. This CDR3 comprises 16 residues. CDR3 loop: CARWLAGSPYPYEQYF. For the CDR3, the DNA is TGTGCCAGATGGCTAGCGGGAAGTCCGTACCCCTACGAGCAGTACTTC.

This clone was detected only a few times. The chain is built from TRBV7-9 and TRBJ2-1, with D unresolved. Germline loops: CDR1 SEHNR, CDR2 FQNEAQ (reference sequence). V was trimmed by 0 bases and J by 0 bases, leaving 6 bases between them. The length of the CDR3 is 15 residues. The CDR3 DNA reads TGTGCCAGCAGCTTAGCTAGTATCTCCTACAATGAGCAGTTCTTC. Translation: CASSLASISYNEQFF.

The CDR3 nucleotides read TGTGCCAGCAGCTTACGACCGGGACATGGAAACACCATATATTTT. Its protein product is CASSLRPGHGNTIYF. The chain has TRBV5-6 and TRBJ1-3; D is perhaps TRBD1 (6 bases). V dropped 2 bases and J dropped 3 bases, with 12 bases sitting between them. This CDR3 has 15 residues. CDR1 is SGHDT and CDR2 is YYEEEE in the germline V gene.

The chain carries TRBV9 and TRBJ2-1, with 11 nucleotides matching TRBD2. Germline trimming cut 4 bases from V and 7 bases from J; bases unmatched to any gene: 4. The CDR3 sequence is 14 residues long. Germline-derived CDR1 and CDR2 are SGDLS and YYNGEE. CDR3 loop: CASSFGLAGNEQFF. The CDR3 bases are TGTGCCAGCAGCTTTGGACTAGCGGGTAATGAGCAGTTCTTC.